One and the same sample provided the 24 T cell receptor beta chains below, sequenced in a study of blood T cell repertoires in COVID-19. Using immunoSEQ multiplex PCR, the repertoire was profiled, and TCRdb retains in-frame clones only, with some absent. The table shows 100,000 or so clones, with 75% to 90% occurring only once. The source material was peripheral blood. These TCRs come from a human donor in a cohort sampled during active COVID-19.

This clone was seen once. The chain joins TRBV28 to TRBJ1-2; 9 bases match TRBD1. Germline V CDR1 and CDR2: MDHEN, SYDVKM. V shed 4 bases, J shed 7 bases, and the junction held 10 bases outside the gene matches. The CDR3 sequence is 15 residues long. DNA for the CDR3: TGTGCCAGCAGTTCCCCTGGGACAGGGCTGGTTGGCTACACCTTC. Translation gives CASSSPGTGLVGYTF.

This clone appeared a few times. V gene TRBV27 combines with J gene TRBJ2-3, with 8 nucleotides matching TRBD2. Trimming removed 1 base from V and 6 bases from J; junction bases left unmatched: 6. Germline V lookup: CDR1 MNHEY, CDR2 SMNVEV (reference sequence). The CDR3 covers 15 residues. CDR3 bases: TGTGCCAGCAGTTTATGGCGGGGGGCGGCTGATACGCAGTATTTT. This encodes CASSLWRGAADTQYF.

This chain links TRBV18 with TRBJ2-1; TRBD1 matches at 8 bases. Trimming cost V 3 bases and J 6 bases; bases outside gene matches: 1. The V gene's germline CDR1 is KGHSH and CDR2 LQKENI. The CDR3 consists of 13 residues. For the CDR3, the DNA is TGTGCCAGCTCACCTGGACAGGGCAATGAGCAGTTCTTC. Amino acid sequence: CASSPGQGNEQFF.

The CDR3 here is CASSLLAGSRQQFF. DNA for the CDR3: TGCGCCAGCAGCCTACTAGCGGGGAGCCGCCAGCAGTTCTTC. The V and J genes are TRBV4-1 and TRBJ2-1; 10 bases are a match to TRBD2. Germline CDR1 reads MGHRA; CDR2 reads YSYEKL. The CDR3 runs 14 residues. Losses at the gene ends were 4 bases for V and 11 bases for J; bases not matched to a gene: 8.

The V call is TRBV3-1 (or the pseudogene TRBV3-2), the J call TRBJ1-6; 10 positions agree with TRBD1. V gave up 4 bases and J gave up 9 bases; unmatched junction bases: 9. There are 16 residues in the CDR3. Germline V lookup: CDR1 LGHDT, CDR2 YNNKEL (reference sequence). CDR3 in DNA: TGTGCCAGCAGCCGGGGACAGGGGAACCCTCCTTCACCCCTCCACTTT. This encodes CASSRGQGNPPSPLHF.

The gene calls are TRBV6-5 and TRBJ1-1, with 7 bases identical to TRBD1. CDR3 size: 13 residues. CDR1 and CDR2 from the germline V gene are MNHEY and SVGAGI. Trimming took 6 bases from V and 3 from J; bases not matched to a gene: 4. For the CDR3, the DNA is TGTGCCAGCAGGCGGGACAGCTACACTGAAGCTTTCTTT. This translates into CASRRDSYTEAFF.

V is TRBV18 and J is TRBJ2-7; 10 nucleotides agree with TRBD1. The V gene end was trimmed by 3 bases and the J gene end by 4 bases; junction bases not matched to a gene: 6. This CDR3 comprises 15 residues. CDR1 and CDR2 (germline): KGHSH, LQKENI. The CDR3: CASSPQGQGVYEQYF. DNA of the CDR3: TGTGCCAGCTCACCTCAAGGACAGGGGGTGTACGAGCAGTACTTC.

The count of this clone is one. The chain is built from TRBV13 and TRBJ2-3; TRBD2 agrees at 13 bases. CDR1 is PRHDT and CDR2 is FYEKMQ in the germline V gene (reference sequence). There are 16 residues in the CDR3. Germline trimming cut 5 bases from V and 5 bases from J; bases unmatched to any gene: 7. In DNA, the CDR3 is TGTGCCAGCAGCCAGCGACTAGCGGGGGGAATAGATACGCAGTATTTT. It codes for CASSQRLAGGIDTQYF.

V gene TRBV6-5 combines with J gene TRBJ1-3; D gene uncertain. Per germline, CDR1 MNHEY and CDR2 SVGAGI. This CDR3 contains 13 residues. V gave up 5 bases and J gave up 2 bases, with 7 bases separating them. In DNA form, the CDR3 reads TGTGCCAGCAGTCCTAATGCTGGAAACACCATATATTTT. Amino acid sequence: CASSPNAGNTIYF.

The genes are TRBV19 and TRBJ1-5; D gene unclear. The CDR3 covers 12 residues. Trimming left V 3 bases short and J 4 bases short, with 4 bases between. Germline values: CDR1 LNHDA, CDR2 SQIVND (reference sequence). DNA of the CDR3: TGTGCCAGTAGTATCCCTAATCAGCCCCAGCATTTT. Translating gives CASSIPNQPQHF.

The gene calls are TRBV11-2 and TRBJ1-2; TRBD1 matches at 8 bases. The germline V gene encodes CDR1 SGHAT and CDR2 FQNNGV. J was trimmed by 4 bases and V by 1 base; bases with no gene match: 5. The CDR3 runs to 15 residues. In DNA, the CDR3 is TGTGCCAGCAGCTTAGGTCCAGGGGGCATCTATGGCTACACCTTC. Protein: CASSLGPGGIYGYTF. The full variable domain, in which reference TRBV11-2 and TRBJ1-2 provide the parts outside the CDR3, is EAGVAQSPRYKIIEKRQSVAFWCNPISGHATLYWYQQILGQGPKLLIQFQNNGVVDDSQLPKDRFSAERLKGVDSTLKIQPAKLEDSAVYLCASSLGPGGIYGYTFGSGTRLTVV.

Concerning this clone: This may be a read error, as it is one base from a much larger clone. The CDR3: CASKPFASYGYTF. The CDR3 DNA is TGTGCCAGCAAACCCTTTGCGTCCTATGGCTACACCTTC. The J gene is TRBJ1-2, the V gene TRBV28; D unclear. This CDR3 has 13 amino acids. V lost 7 bases and J 4 bases, leaving 13 bases between the germline ends. Germline CDR1 and CDR2: MDHEN and SYDVKM.

J is TRBJ2-7 and V is TRBV3-1 (or the pseudogene TRBV3-2), with D unresolved. Trimming removed 4 bases from V and 4 bases from J, with 11 bases in between. The CDR3 runs to 13 residues. Germline CDR1 and CDR2: LGHDT and YNNKEL (reference sequence). CDR3 sequence (DNA): TGTGCCAGCAGCCTCTCCAGGATTTACGAGCAGTACTTC. It translates to CASSLSRIYEQYF.

V is TRBV5-1 and J is TRBJ2-7; TRBD1 agrees at 9 bases. Germline loops: CDR1 SGHRS, CDR2 YFSETQ. The CDR3 runs to 19 residues. Trimming cost V 4 bases and J 4 bases; bases outside gene matches: 21. The CDR3 sequence is CASSPYPGTGRGFLYEQYF. DNA of the CDR3: TGCGCCAGCAGCCCCTACCCCGGGACAGGGCGTGGGTTCCTATACGAGCAGTACTTC.

The chain recombines TRBV30 with TRBJ1-2; unclear D gene. The CDR3 consists of 13 residues. CDR1 and CDR2 (germline): GTSNPN, SVGIG (reference sequence). Trimming stripped 0 bases from V and 4 bases from J, with 9 bases between. The CDR3 bases are TGTGCCTGGAGTGTAAAACAGCTCTATGGCTACACCTTC. It is translated as CAWSVKQLYGYTF.

This clone was detected only a few times. V and J are TRBV18 and TRBJ2-5; D ambiguous. The CDR3 length is 13 residues. Between the trimmed V and J ends, which lost 6 bases and 4 bases, there was a span of 12 bases. CDR1 and CDR2 (germline): KGHSH, LQKENI. The CDR3 DNA reads as TGTGCCAGCTCCCCTACGAGATTAGAGACCCAGTACTTC. It encodes CASSPTRLETQYF.

The rearrangement links TRBV4-2 to TRBJ2-7; TRBD2 agrees at 7 bases. Trimming cost V 8 bases and J 5 bases; bases outside gene matches: 6. The CDR3 runs to 12 residues. Per the germline V gene, CDR1 is LGHNA and CDR2 is YNFKEQ. CDR3 region: CASGGEANEQYF. DNA of the CDR3: TGTGCCAGCGGGGGGGAGGCCAACGAGCAGTACTTC.

The rearrangement uses TRBV18 and TRBJ2-5; D is unclear. CDR3 length equals 11 residues. Germline CDR1 is KGHSH and CDR2 is LQKENI. V was clipped by 6 bases and J by 2 bases, with 4 bases between them. The DNA for the CDR3 is TGTGCCAGCTCCCTTCAAGAGACCCAGTACTTC. This codes for CASSLQETQYF.

The rearrangement links TRBV2 to TRBJ2-5, with 14 bases that match TRBD2. Trimming at V came to 5 bases and at J to 4 bases, leaving 6 bases not matched to a gene. The germline CDR1 and CDR2 sequences are SNHLY and FYNNEI. The CDR3 covers 16 residues. The CDR3 protein is CASSLQTSGGGETQYF. The DNA for the CDR3 is TGTGCCAGCAGTCTCCAGACTAGCGGGGGGGGAGAGACCCAGTACTTC.

This sequence joins TRBV7-8 and TRBJ1-1, with a weak D call TRBD1 (5 bases). V was pared by 1 base and J by 5 bases, with 14 bases between. Germline assignment: CDR1 SGHVS and CDR2 FQNEAQ. The CDR3 contains 15 residues. CDR3 amino acids: CASSLGGGVGTEAFF. CDR3 nucleotide sequence: TGTGCCAGCAGCTTAGGGGGAGGGGTAGGAACTGAAGCTTTCTTT.

The chain is built from TRBV2 and TRBJ2-1; 12 nucleotides match TRBD2. The CDR3 consists of 14 residues. Germline V gives CDR1 SNHLY, CDR2 FYNNEI. J was trimmed by 7 bases and V by 6 bases; bases with no gene match: 4. The CDR3 DNA follows: TGTGCCAGCAGACTAGCGGGGGGAAAAAATGAGCAGTTCTTC. This encodes CASRLAGGKNEQFF.

The chain recombines TRBV18 with TRBJ2-5; TRBD2 agrees at 10 bases. CDR3 size: 15 residues. J was trimmed by 3 bases and V by 4 bases; bases with no gene match: 5. Germline CDR1 reads KGHSH; CDR2 reads LQKENI. The CDR3 loop reads CASSRTSGLEETQYF. Here the CDR3 DNA reads TGTGCCAGCTCACGGACTAGCGGCCTGGAAGAGACCCAGTACTTC.

This clone was detected only a few times. The chain links TRBV12-5 to TRBJ2-2; 9 nucleotides match TRBD1. Germline CDR1 LGHNT, CDR2 FRNRAP. V lost 7 bases, J lost 5 bases, and 8 bases stayed unmatched. The CDR3 runs to 15 residues. The CDR3 region has the DNA TGTGCTAGTGTCCCGGGACAGGGTGGAACCGGGGAGCTGTTTTTT. Amino acids: CASVPGQGGTGELFF.

This chain joins TRBV4-2 and TRBJ2-7; D is possibly TRBD1 (6 bases). In germline, CDR1 is LGHNA, CDR2 YNFKEQ. The V end lost 0 bases, the J end lost 3 bases, and 15 bases lay between the germline ends. The CDR3 has 16 amino acids. CDR3 protein: CASSQDGDKGIYEQYF. CDR3 bases: TGTGCCAGCAGCCAAGATGGGGACAAGGGGATCTACGAGCAGTACTTC.